What follows are 5 T cell receptor beta chains derived from one specimen sequenced in a study of shared clonotypes between healthy human individuals. CD45RO-negative, CCR7-positively selected cells formed the naive CD8 fraction, excluding terminally differentiated effector memory CD45RA+ cells. Sequenced by immunoSEQ multiplex PCR; TCRdb stores in-frame clones only, minus some. The data hold millions of clones, with about 95% observed a single time. Sequencing was done on a sample of naive CD8+ T cells sorted from blood. The receptors stem from a young man in good health.

The chain has TRBV30 and TRBJ2-2; possibly TRBD2 for D (5 bases). The CDR3 has 15 amino acids. Trimming removed 0 bases at V and 4 bases at J, with 12 bases between. Looked up from germline, CDR1 is GTSNPN and CDR2 is SVGIG (reference sequence). In nucleotides, the CDR3 is TGTGCCTGGAGTGTATTCGGGGTTAGCACCGGGGAGCTGTTTTTT. As protein: CAWSVFGVSTGELFF.

J is TRBJ2-7 and V is TRBV4-3; 8 bases align to TRBD2. Germline CDR1 LGHNA, CDR2 YSLEER. There are 16 residues in the CDR3. With 0 bases clipped from V and 2 bases from J, the junction kept 6 bases outside the gene matches. The CDR3 DNA sequence: TGCGCCAGCAGCCAAGAAGCTAGCGGGTTTCCCTACGAGCAGTACTTC. Its protein is CASSQEASGFPYEQYF.

This sequence joins TRBV28 and TRBJ1-1; D may be TRBD1 (5 bases). The CDR3 extends over 15 amino acids. Germline loops: CDR1 MDHEN, CDR2 SYDVKM. V lost 5 bases and J lost 0, with 13 bases in between. The CDR3 DNA is TGTGCCAGCAGTCAAACAGGTTCCATGAACACTGAAGCTTTCTTT. Translating it yields CASSQTGSMNTEAFF.

This rearrangement joins TRBV7-8 to TRBJ1-1; D is perhaps TRBD1 (6 bases). Germline loops: CDR1 SGHVS, CDR2 FQNEAQ. This CDR3 region has 14 residues. V was clipped by 4 bases and J by 4 bases, with 13 bases between them. CDR3 protein: CASSSRQGTTEAFF. The CDR3 DNA is TGTGCCAGCAGCTCAAGGCAGGGGACCACTGAAGCTTTCTTT.

This sequence joins TRBV29-1 and TRBJ1-2, with D possibly TRBD1 on 5 matching bases. Looked up from germline, CDR1 is SQVTM and CDR2 is ANQGSEA. This CDR3 is built from 11 residues. V lost 0 bases to trimming and J lost 9 bases, with 8 bases between them. The CDR3 DNA reads as TGCAGCGTTGAAGATGGGGGGAGCTACACCTTC. Translation gives CSVEDGGSYTF.